The 14 T cell receptor beta chains below were found in one sample sequenced in a study of blood T cell repertoires in COVID-19 (dated by TCRdb to about 2020). The library came from the immunoSEQ multiplex PCR assay. TCRdb limited this immuneACCESS table to in-frame rearrangements with V and J called. A share of clones is missing; checked studies link under half to unresolved V genes, and the rest is unexplained. For this sample there are roughly 230,000 clones; about 91% appear just once. The ten largest clones take up 4% to 5% of the sample. The sequenced sample was peripheral blood. Source of these receptors: a woman aged 40 to 49 who had recovered from COVID-19.

V gene TRBV5-1 combines with J gene TRBJ2-3; D is perhaps TRBD2 (5 bases). This CDR3 spans 15 amino acids. V was pared by 0 bases and J by 5 bases, with 13 bases between. Germline CDR1 is SGHRS and CDR2 is YFSETQ. The CDR3 reads CASSLAVIGEDTQYF. Written as DNA, the CDR3 is TGCGCCAGCAGCTTGGCAGTAATCGGGGAAGATACGCAGTATTTT.

This chain connects TRBV5-1 to TRBJ2-3, with a possible D match to TRBD2 (5 bases). CDR1 is SGHRS, CDR2 YFSETQ, per germline. CDR3 length equals 16 residues. With 0 bases removed from V and 0 bases from J, the gap between germline ends came to 11 bases. The CDR3 region has the DNA TGCGCCAGCAGCTTGGCGTCTAGCCGTAGCACAGATACGCAGTATTTT. This gives the protein CASSLASSRSTDTQYF.

This chain connects TRBV6-2 or TRBV6-3 to TRBJ2-7; a weak D match, TRBD2 (5 bases). Trimming left V 2 bases short and J 3 bases short, with 8 bases between. Germline V gives CDR1 MNHEY, CDR2 SVGEGT. The CDR3 loop spans 13 amino acids. CDR3 residues: CASSYEGIYEQYV. DNA for the CDR3: TGTGCCAGCAGTTACGAGGGAATCTACGAGCAGTACGTC.

This clone is a singleton in its sample. The chain recombines TRBV4-1 with TRBJ2-5; no clear D. V was cut by 1 base and J by 2 bases, with 5 bases left in between. Germline CDR1 is MGHRA and CDR2 is YSYEKL. This CDR3 is 13 amino acids long. Written as DNA, the CDR3 is TGCGCCAGCAGCCAAGTACAGCAAGAGACCCAGTACTTC. It codes for CASSQVQQETQYF.

In its sample, this clone was seen a few times. The chain links TRBV12-1 to TRBJ1-2. TRBV12-1 is described as a pseudogene. The CDR3 is made up of 15 amino acids. The CDR3 nucleotides are TGTGCCAGCAGCCCAACCCCTTGCATTGCGAGGGGCTACACCTTC. The encoded protein is CASSPTPCIARGYTF.

The chain carries TRBV23-1 and TRBJ2-2, with D perhaps TRBD2 (6 bases). TRBV23-1 is an ORF, with its function uncertain. CDR3 length: 14 residues. Trimming removed 0 bases from V and 6 bases from J, with 8 bases in between. Here the CDR3 reads CASSQSRDSGELFF. The CDR3 DNA reads as TGCGCCAGCAGTCAATCTAGGGACTCCGGGGAGCTGTTTTTT.

This rearrangement joins TRBV19 to TRBJ2-2; a weak D match, TRBD2 (5 bases). The germline gives CDR1 LNHDA, CDR2 SQIVND (reference sequence). CDR3 size: 15 residues. The germline V and J ends were trimmed by 8 bases and 6 bases, with 19 bases remaining between them. CDR3 sequence reads: CASGRQRREAGELFF. CDR3 nucleotides: TGTGCCAGTGGGAGACAAAGGAGAGAGGCCGGGGAGCTGTTTTTT.

This clone is a singleton in its sample. This chain links TRBV13 with TRBJ2-1; no clear D gene. The V gene's germline CDR1 is PRHDT and CDR2 FYEKMQ (reference sequence). The V end was cut by 0 bases, the J end by 0 bases, with 6 bases between. The CDR3 runs to 15 residues. CDR3 sequence: CASSLGLTSYNEQFF. In DNA form, the CDR3 reads TGTGCCAGCAGCTTAGGGCTAACCTCCTACAATGAGCAGTTCTTC.

V and J are TRBV28 and TRBJ2-7; possibly TRBD2 for D (7 bases). There are 13 residues in the CDR3. Looked up from germline, CDR1 is MDHEN and CDR2 is SYDVKM. V lost 7 bases and J lost 2, with 12 bases in between. The CDR3 here is CASTTGGTYEQYF. DNA of the CDR3: TGTGCCAGCACCACGGGGGGCACCTACGAGCAGTACTTC.

This clone appeared once. The V call is TRBV7-3, the J call TRBJ1-6, with 8 nucleotides matching TRBD1. This CDR3 is 15 amino acids long. Per the germline V gene, CDR1 is SGHTA and CDR2 is FQGTGA. Losses at the gene ends were 5 bases for V and 10 bases for J; bases not matched to a gene: 10. This CDR3 reads CASSPIGQGGSPLHF. DNA of the CDR3: TGTGCCAGCAGCCCAATAGGACAGGGCGGATCACCCCTCCACTTT.

This rearrangement joins TRBV5-4 to TRBJ2-2, with 11 bases lining up with TRBD1. This CDR3 comprises 14 residues. The ends lost 6 bases at V and 4 bases at J; junction bases unmatched: 2. Germline V gene sequence: CDR1 SGHNT, CDR2 YYREEE (reference sequence). Here the CDR3 reads CASIGTGGTGELFF. CDR3 DNA sequence: TGTGCCAGCATCGGGACAGGGGGCACCGGGGAGCTGTTTTTT.

The rearrangement uses TRBV4-2 and TRBJ1-4; 7 positions agree with TRBD1. V lost 0 bases, J lost 10 bases, and 8 bases stayed unmatched. CDR1 is LGHNA, CDR2 YNFKEQ, per germline. The CDR3 spans 15 residues. The CDR3 nucleotides are TGTGCCAGCAGCCAAGAGACAGGGCTTGGGGGAAAACTGTTTTTT. Its translation: CASSQETGLGGKLFF.

The genes are TRBV2 and TRBJ2-7, with TRBD1 matching 9 bases. Germline V lookup: CDR1 SNHLY, CDR2 FYNNEI. This CDR3 is 14 amino acids long. The V segment lost 8 bases and the J segment 1 base; nucleotides outside the gene matches: 6. The CDR3 DNA reads TGTGCCAGCGACAGGGGGTGGGGTTCCTACGAGCAGTACGTC. Residues: CASDRGWGSYEQYV.

This clone was found once. The chain is built from TRBV5-1 and TRBJ1-5; the D gene is possibly TRBD1 (6 bases). This CDR3 comprises 21 residues. V shed 4 bases and J shed 0 bases, with 29 bases lying between them. Germline lookup yields CDR1 SGHRS and CDR2 YFSETQ. The CDR3 spells CASSLALTGIDNYYSNQPQHF. The CDR3 DNA sequence: TGCGCCAGCAGCCTGGCCCTTACAGGGATAGATAATTACTATAGCAATCAGCCCCAGCATTTT.